The 16 T cell receptor beta chains listed next were all sequenced from one sample in a study of cytomegalovirus exposure and HLA in healthy donors. Use of 60 Vbeta and 13 Jbeta primers characterized the PCR. Here immunoSEQ multiplex PCR was the method, and the copy in TCRdb shows in-frame clones only, minus some. The repertoire holds more than 80,000 clones, roughly four fifths seen once, with around 2.7% in the top ten. Material: PBMCs. Receptors were obtained from a male donor in good health and CMV-seropositive.

The V call is TRBV19, the J call TRBJ2-1; 8 nucleotides align to TRBD2. CDR1 is LNHDA and CDR2 is SQIVND in the germline V gene (reference sequence). The CDR3 is 15 amino acids. Unmatched junction bases numbered 9, after V lost 4 bases and J lost 7 bases. CDR3 DNA sequence: TGTGCCAGTAGTAGGGATAGCGGGATTAGGAATGAGCAGTTCTTC. As protein: CASSRDSGIRNEQFF.

This rearrangement joins TRBV7-2 to TRBJ1-3; 10 positions match TRBD1. CDR1 and CDR2 from the germline V gene are SGHTA and FQGNSA. The trim removed 5 bases at V and 0 bases at J, leaving 7 bases unmatched. This CDR3 is built from 17 residues. This chain's CDR3 is CASSPDRGPSSGNTIYF. CDR3 coding DNA: TGTGCCAGCAGCCCAGACAGGGGGCCGAGCTCTGGAAACACCATATATTTT.

The sample holds a few counts of this clone. DNA for the CDR3: TGCGCCAGCAGCCAAGATCGGAAAGGGGGTAATGAAAAACTGTTTTTT. Residues: CASSQDRKGGNEKLFF. The V and J genes are TRBV4-3 and TRBJ1-4, with a tentative D call TRBD1 (6 bases). CDR1 and CDR2 from the germline V gene are LGHNA and YSLEER. V lost 0 bases and J 4 bases, leaving 12 bases between the germline ends. This CDR3 has 16 amino acids.

The chain has TRBV5-4 and TRBJ2-7; 7 nucleotides agree with TRBD1. The CDR3 has 15 amino acids. CDR1 and CDR2 (germline): SGHNT, YYREEE (reference sequence). J was trimmed by 4 bases and V by 4 bases; bases with no gene match: 11. The chain's CDR3 is CASSTQTGQTYEQYF. CDR3 sequence (DNA): TGTGCCAGCAGCACACAAACGGGACAGACGTACGAGCAGTACTTC. Looking up the rest from reference TRBV5-4 and TRBJ2-7 gives the full variable domain: ETGVTQSPTHLIKTRGQQVTLRCSSQSGHNTVSWYQQALGQGPQFIFQYYREEENGRGNFPPRFSGLQFPNYSSELNVNALELDDSALYLCASSTQTGQTYEQYFGPGTRLTVT.

CDR3 in DNA: TGTGCCTGGAGCTCCGCCCACGAGCAGTACTTC. Its translation: CAWSSAHEQYF. The V call is TRBV30, the J call TRBJ2-5; D is uncertain. The DNA matches TRBJ2-7 better at its end, which makes the J call doubtful. The CDR3 is made up of 11 amino acids. In germline, CDR1 is GTSNPN, CDR2 SVGIG (reference sequence).

The rearrangement links TRBV2 to TRBJ2-7, with TRBD1 matching over 8 bases. Trimming removed 6 bases from V and 3 bases from J; junction bases left unmatched: 4. The germline CDR1 and CDR2 sequences are SNHLY and FYNNEI. This CDR3 contains 13 residues. The DNA of the CDR3 is TGTGCCAGCAGGGCAGGGGGCGACTACGAGCAGTACTTC. This codes for CASRAGGDYEQYF.

V usage is TRBV7-2 and J usage is TRBJ2-1; 9 bases are a match to TRBD2. The CDR3 length is 17 residues. Germline V gene sequence: CDR1 SGHTA, CDR2 FQGNSA. V dropped 1 base and J dropped 3; count of bases not matched to a gene: 7. The CDR3 spells CASSLERGRALYNEQFF. CDR3 bases: TGTGCCAGCAGCTTAGAACGCGGGAGGGCCCTCTACAATGAGCAGTTCTTC.

This clone came up once. The chain has TRBV2 and TRBJ1-3; no definite D call. V was cut by 7 bases and J by 0 bases, with 4 bases left in between. Germline V CDR1 and CDR2: SNHLY, FYNNEI. The CDR3 extends over 12 amino acids. The chain's CDR3 is CASTVSGNTIYF. CDR3 bases: TGTGCCAGCACCGTCTCTGGAAACACCATATATTTT.

This clone was observed a handful of times. The CDR3 DNA reads as TGTGCCAGCAGCTTAGACAGCGGGAGTCCCCGAGGGCACGAGCAGTACTTC. Encoded protein: CASSLDSGSPRGHEQYF. The chain employs TRBV11-1 and TRBJ2-7, with 8 nucleotides matching TRBD2. V dropped 1 base and J dropped 5; count of bases not matched to a gene: 13. The CDR3 extends over 17 amino acids. CDR1 and CDR2 from the germline V gene are SGHAT and FQDESV (reference sequence).

The gene calls are TRBV9 and TRBJ2-3; 10 bases fit TRBD2. The CDR3 totals 18 residues. Germline-derived CDR1 and CDR2 are SGDLS and YYNGEE. Trimming took 0 bases from V and 4 from J; bases not matched to a gene: 11. This CDR3 reads CASSVAPRSGRAADTQYF. As DNA, the CDR3 is TGTGCCAGCAGCGTAGCCCCCCGGAGCGGGAGGGCTGCAGATACGCAGTATTTT. The full variable domain, rest sourced from reference TRBV9 and TRBJ2-3, is DSGVTQTPKHLITATGQRVTLRCSPRSGDLSVYWYQQSLDQGLQFLIQYYNGEERAKGNILERFSAQQFPDLHSELNLSSLELGDSALYFCASSVAPRSGRAADTQYFGPGTRLTVL.

This clone turned up a few times. The chain carries TRBV5-6 and TRBJ2-7, with TRBD1 as a possible D gene (5 bases). This CDR3 is 16 amino acids long. The germline gives CDR1 SGHDT, CDR2 YYEEEE. V was trimmed by 0 bases and J by 0 bases, leaving 13 bases between them. The CDR3 coding sequence is TGTGCCAGCAGCTTGGAACAGGCCTTAAACTCCTACGAGCAGTACTTC. It encodes CASSLEQALNSYEQYF. The variable domain in full, with the rest retrieved from reference TRBV5-6 and TRBJ2-7, is DAGVTQSPTHLIKTRGQQVTLRCSPKSGHDTVSWYQQALGQGPQFIFQYYEEEERQRGNFPDRFSGHQFPNYSSELNVNALLLGDSALYLCASSLEQALNSYEQYFGPGTRLTVT.

V usage is TRBV15 and J usage is TRBJ2-2, with D unclear. Germline CDR1 LNHNV, CDR2 YYDKDF (reference sequence). The CDR3 runs to 13 residues. Trimming stripped 2 bases from V and 6 bases from J, with 7 bases between. The CDR3 coding sequence is TGTGCCACCAGCAGAAATCATCCCGGGGAGCTGTTTTTT. As protein: CATSRNHPGELFF.

The chain joins TRBV15 to TRBJ2-1; TRBD2 matches 8 bases. The length of the CDR3 is 18 residues. V shed 1 base, J shed 0 bases, and the junction held 8 bases outside the gene matches. Germline values: CDR1 LNHNV, CDR2 YYDKDF (reference sequence). The CDR3 region has the DNA TGTGCCACCAGCAGAGGTGGGGGCGGGAGGAGCTCCTACAATGAGCAGTTCTTC. As protein: CATSRGGGGRSSYNEQFF.

The rearrangement links TRBV11-2 to TRBJ1-5; 9 bases match TRBD1. CDR3 size: 14 residues. CDR1 SGHAT and CDR2 FQNNGV come from the germline V gene. The V segment lost 5 bases and the J segment 4 bases; nucleotides outside the gene matches: 3. The CDR3 DNA reads as TGTGCCAGCAGCGGGACAGGGACAAATCAGCCCCAGCATTTT. It codes for CASSGTGTNQPQHF.

V gene TRBV7-6 combines with J gene TRBJ1-6; no clear D. V lost 2 bases, J lost 0 bases, and 11 bases lay in between. There are 17 residues in the CDR3. In germline, CDR1 is SGHVS, CDR2 FNYEAQ. CDR3 sequence: CASSLSAGGSYNSPLHF. The DNA for the CDR3 is TGTGCCAGCAGCTTATCGGCGGGCGGCTCCTATAATTCACCCCTCCACTTT.

V usage is TRBV4-3 and J usage is TRBJ1-1; TRBD1 matches at 7 bases. Germline V gene lookup returns CDR1 LGHNA and CDR2 YSLEER. The V segment lost 3 bases and the J segment 1 base; nucleotides outside the gene matches: 5. This CDR3 spans 15 amino acids. The CDR3 region has the DNA TGCGCCAGCAGCCACCCGGGACAGCAGAACACTGAAGCTTTCTTT. Translated, it gives CASSHPGQQNTEAFF.